The next 25 T cell receptor beta chains were all read from a single sample in a study of spatial heterogeneity in lung cancer. Time point specified: sample taken at primary tumor resection. TCRdb recomputed calls from the 5' RACE reads with MiXCR, one row per CDR3 protein. The sample contains 45,000 to 55,000 distinct CDR3 sequences, approximately 5% of which appear only once. This specimen consisted of PBMCs, obtained at surgery. The receptors stem from a male donor with early-stage non-small cell lung cancer.

This clonotype was detected ten times or more. This chain links TRBV30 with TRBJ1-2; the match to TRBD1 covers 8 bases. Trimming took 5 bases from V and 6 from J; bases not matched to a gene: 8. CDR1 is GTSNPN and CDR2 is SVGIG in the germline V gene (reference sequence). The CDR3 runs to 13 residues. CDR3 sequence (DNA): TGTGCCTGGGACTTGACAGGGGCCCATGGCTACACCTTC. It codes for CAWDLTGAHGYTF. Complete variable domain (other parts from reference TRBV30 and TRBJ1-2): SQTIHQWPATLVQPVGSPLSLECTVEGTSNPNLYWYRQAAGRGLQLLFYSVGIGQISSEVPQNLSASRPQDRQFILSSKKLLLSDSGFYLCAWDLTGAHGYTFGSGTRLTVV.

This clonotype occurred many times. The chain uses TRBV6-1 and TRBJ1-1, with 9 bases fitting TRBD1. Germline trimming cut 6 bases from V and 4 bases from J; bases unmatched to any gene: 6. Germline CDR1 MNHNS, CDR2 SASEGT. The CDR3 has 14 residues. The CDR3 DNA reads TGTGCCAGCAGGGACAGGGGTTCGGGCACTGAAGCTTTCTTT. Protein: CASRDRGSGTEAFF.

CDR3 DNA sequence: TGTGCCTGGAAAGGGGCGTACACAGATACGCAGTATTTT. Encoded protein: CAWKGAYTDTQYF. The gene calls are TRBV30 and TRBJ2-3, with a possible D match to TRBD1 (5 bases). CDR1 is GTSNPN and CDR2 is SVGIG in the germline V gene (reference sequence). Trimming took 4 bases from V and 2 from J, leaving 10 bases between them. The CDR3 covers 13 residues.

In this sample, this clonotype turned up many times. The CDR3 region is CASSVGSGSGANVLTF. CDR3 DNA: TGTGCCAGCAGCGTTGGATCGGGCTCTGGGGCCAACGTCCTGACTTTC. The chain has TRBV9 and TRBJ2-6, with D uncertain. Per germline, CDR1 SGDLS and CDR2 YYNGEE. Trimming removed 2 bases at V and 0 bases at J, with 9 bases between. The CDR3 totals 16 residues.

This clonotype was detected ten times or more. This chain uses TRBV5-4 with TRBJ2-5; TRBD2 matches at 11 bases. CDR1 SGHNT and CDR2 YYREEE come from the germline V gene (reference sequence). Trimming at V came to 0 bases and at J to 4 bases, leaving 8 bases not matched to a gene. The CDR3 length is 17 residues. This CDR3 reads CASSLDPTSGRGETQYF. For the CDR3, the DNA is TGTGCCAGCAGCTTGGACCCAACTAGCGGGAGAGGAGAGACCCAGTACTTC.

This clonotype was observed a handful of times. This may be a read error: a much more frequent sequence differs by one nucleotide. The chain couples TRBV7-7 to TRBJ2-3; no clear D. This CDR3 contains 14 residues. Germline V gives CDR1 SSHAT, CDR2 FNYEAQ (reference sequence). The germline V and J ends were trimmed by 1 base and 0 bases, with 5 bases remaining between them. The CDR3 loop is CASSLGTSTDTQYF. The CDR3 bases are TGTGCCAGCAGCTTAGGTACTAGCACAGATACGCAGTATTTT.

This clonotype was counted at least ten times. The gene calls are TRBV29-1 and TRBJ2-3; D is perhaps TRBD2 (6 bases). V was pared by 3 bases and J by 0 bases, with 16 bases between. The CDR3 contains 16 residues. Germline V gives CDR1 SQVTM, CDR2 ANQGSEA. CDR3 region: CSVEGPEGRSTDTQYF. In DNA form, the CDR3 reads TGCAGCGTTGAGGGCCCCGAGGGGAGGAGCACAGATACGCAGTATTTT.

The rearrangement links TRBV20-1 to TRBJ1-1; maybe TRBD1 (6 bases). This CDR3 spans 14 amino acids. V dropped 3 bases and J dropped 4 bases, with 15 bases sitting between them. CDR1 DFQATT and CDR2 SNEGSKA come from the germline V gene (reference sequence). CDR3 in DNA: TGCAGTGCTAGTAGTAGGGGGTCGGGCACTGAAGCTTTCTTT. This gives the protein CSASSRGSGTEAFF.

This clonotype has ten or more counts. This chain joins TRBV30 and TRBJ2-1; D call uncertain. This CDR3 has 15 amino acids. The germline gives CDR1 GTSNPN, CDR2 SVGIG (reference sequence). V lost 0 bases and J 0 bases, leaving 9 bases between the germline ends. The CDR3 reads CAWSVLSSSYNEQFF. DNA for the CDR3: TGTGCCTGGAGTGTACTCAGTAGCTCCTACAATGAGCAGTTCTTC.

This clonotype was recorded at least ten times. The CDR3 DNA sequence: TGTGCCAGCAGTACCCAATTCCGGGTTACTGAAGCTTTCTTT. Its protein is CASSTQFRVTEAFF. This chain joins TRBV12-3 or TRBV12-4 and TRBJ1-1, with D unresolved. This CDR3 is 14 amino acids long. Between the trimmed V and J ends, which lost 5 bases and 5 bases, there was a span of 15 bases.

This clonotype was counted many times. This sequence joins TRBV18 and TRBJ1-1, with TRBD1 as a possible D gene (6 bases). CDR3 length: 12 residues. Per the germline V gene, CDR1 is KGHSH and CDR2 is LQKENI. Trimming pared 4 bases from V and 6 bases from J, leaving 9 bases between. The CDR3 is CASSHRDAEAFF. CDR3 nucleotides: TGTGCCAGCTCACACAGGGACGCTGAAGCTTTCTTT.

This clonotype was observed at least ten times. The chain carries TRBV6-5 and TRBJ2-7, with D tentatively TRBD1 (5 bases). Trimming left V 0 bases short and J 0 bases short, with 9 bases between. The CDR3 is 15 residues long. The germline CDR1 and CDR2 sequences are MNHEY and SVGAGI. In DNA, the CDR3 is TGTGCCAGCAGTTACTCTGAAGGGGTCTCCTACGAGCAGTACTTC. Protein sequence: CASSYSEGVSYEQYF.

This clonotype was seen repeatedly, ten times or more. The chain is built from TRBV2 and TRBJ2-1; D possibly matches TRBD1 or TRBD2 (6 bases each). This CDR3 has 12 residues. Trimming left V 6 bases short and J 7 bases short, with 10 bases between. The V gene's germline CDR1 is SNHLY and CDR2 FYNNEI. Here the CDR3 DNA reads TGTGCCAGCAGGGCGGGACAAAATGAGCAGTTCTTC. Encoded protein: CASRAGQNEQFF. Full variable domain (outside the CDR3, taken from reference TRBV2 and TRBJ2-1): EPEVTQTPSHQVTQMGQEVILRCVPISNHLYFYWYRQILGQKVEFLVSFYNNEISEKSEIFDDQFSVERPDGSNFTLKIRSTKLEDSAMYFCASRAGQNEQFFGPGTRLTVL.

This clonotype was detected many times. The chain uses TRBV20-1 and TRBJ1-2; possible D gene TRBD1, 6 bases. Trimming took off 5 bases at V and 0 bases at J, with 13 bases between the two ends. Germline V CDR1 and CDR2: DFQATT, SNEGSKA (reference sequence). The CDR3 has 14 residues. In DNA form, the CDR3 reads TGCAGTGCTCCTGAGACAGGATCTAACTATGGCTACACCTTC. As protein: CSAPETGSNYGYTF.

This clonotype showed up just a few times. The chain combines TRBV20-1 with TRBJ2-7; D call uncertain. Looked up from germline, CDR1 is DFQATT and CDR2 is SNEGSKA (reference sequence). CDR3 length equals 11 residues. Trimming removed 4 bases at V and 5 bases at J, with 9 bases between. This chain's CDR3 is CSAILGNEQYF. The CDR3 nucleotides are TGCAGTGCTATTCTAGGGAACGAGCAGTACTTC.

The chain links TRBV3-2 to TRBJ2-1; whether TRBD1, the table's D call, matches the DNA was not checked. TRBV3-2 corresponds to a pseudogene. The CDR3 length is 15 residues. The DNA of the CDR3 is TGTGCCAGCAGCCAAGATGGGAGACAGTACAATGAGCAGTTCTTC. Protein sequence: CASSQDGRQYNEQFF.

Written as DNA, the CDR3 is TGTGCCAGCAGCTTTGGCGGGAGCCGGGATACGCAGTATTTT. Its translation: CASSFGGSRDTQYF. The chain employs TRBV7-6 and TRBJ2-3; 7 bases line up with TRBD2. This CDR3 has 14 amino acids. V lost 3 bases, J lost 6 bases, and 6 bases stayed unmatched. From germline, CDR1 is SGHVS and CDR2 FNYEAQ.

This clonotype was recorded at least ten times. This chain joins TRBV2 and TRBJ1-5, with no clear D. This CDR3 comprises 13 residues. Germline assignment: CDR1 SNHLY and CDR2 FYNNEI. With 7 bases removed from V and 1 base from J, the gap between germline ends came to 8 bases. The CDR3 DNA sequence: TGTGCCAGCACCGAGACGAGCAATCAGCCCCAGCATTTT. Protein: CASTETSNQPQHF. The full variable domain, completed using reference TRBV2 and TRBJ1-5, is EPEVTQTPSHQVTQMGQEVILRCVPISNHLYFYWYRQILGQKVEFLVSFYNNEISEKSEIFDDQFSVERPDGSNFTLKIRSTKLEDSAMYFCASTETSNQPQHFGDGTRLSIL.

The sample holds many counts of this clonotype. This chain uses TRBV10-3 with TRBJ2-1; a weak D match, TRBD2 (5 bases). The CDR3 has 12 amino acids. The germline CDR1 and CDR2 sequences are ENHRY and SYGVKD. V was trimmed by 2 bases and J by 10 bases, leaving 9 bases between them. The DNA for the CDR3 is TGTGCCATCAGTGAGGGGGAGATCGAGCAGTTCTTC. Amino acids: CAISEGEIEQFF.

This clonotype appeared many times. V is TRBV25-1 and J is TRBJ1-1, with 9 bases that match TRBD1. Losses at the gene ends were 5 bases for V and 5 bases for J; bases not matched to a gene: 6. CDR3 size: 14 residues. Per the germline V gene, CDR1 is MGHDK and CDR2 is SYGVNS. CDR3 sequence: CASSSHRGRTEAFF. CDR3 nucleotide sequence: TGTGCCAGCAGTTCACACAGGGGGCGAACTGAAGCTTTCTTT.

This clonotype was counted ten times or more. The chain employs TRBV9 and TRBJ2-2; D may be TRBD1 (5 bases). The CDR3 extends over 14 amino acids. From germline, CDR1 is SGDLS and CDR2 YYNGEE. The V end lost 5 bases, the J end lost 1 base, and 9 bases lay between the germline ends. CDR3 region: CASRQVGNTGELFF. The CDR3 bases are TGTGCCAGCAGACAGGTGGGGAACACCGGGGAGCTGTTTTTT. Full variable domain (missing parts from reference TRBV9 and TRBJ2-2): DSGVTQTPKHLITATGQRVTLRCSPRSGDLSVYWYQQSLDQGLQFLIQYYNGEERAKGNILERFSAQQFPDLHSELNLSSLELGDSALYFCASRQVGNTGELFFGEGSRLTVL.

In its sample, this clonotype was seen many times. This chain connects TRBV20-1 to TRBJ1-1; TRBD1 is a possible D gene (5 bases). The ends were cut back, 4 bases at V and 7 bases at J, with 16 bases in the middle. In germline, CDR1 is DFQATT, CDR2 SNEGSKA (reference sequence). The CDR3 length is 13 residues. The CDR3 DNA reads TGCAGTGCTAATAAGGGACGTGGTCGTGAAGCTTTCTTT. Translating gives CSANKGRGREAFF.

This clonotype was seen many times. This chain uses TRBV5-1 with TRBJ2-1, with D possibly matching TRBD1 (6 bases). The CDR3 extends over 16 amino acids. The germline CDR1 and CDR2 sequences are SGHRS and YFSETQ. V gave up 4 bases and J gave up 4 bases, with 18 bases separating them. The CDR3 sequence is CASSVTTGRVYNEQFF. DNA of the CDR3: TGCGCCAGCAGCGTAACTACAGGGCGAGTATACAATGAGCAGTTCTTC.

This clonotype occurred many times. The chain employs TRBV28 and TRBJ2-7, with 11 bases that match TRBD2. V shed 3 bases, J shed 3 bases, and the junction held 7 bases outside the gene matches. Germline-derived CDR1 and CDR2 are MDHEN and SYDVKM. This CDR3 has 16 amino acids. The CDR3 nucleotides read TGTGCCAGCAGTTTTGATAGCGGGAGGGCGAACTACGAGCAGTACTTC. It translates to CASSFDSGRANYEQYF.

This clonotype was seen repeatedly, ten times or more. The chain links TRBV12-3 or TRBV12-4 to TRBJ2-2; D is possibly TRBD2 (5 bases). The CDR3 is 14 amino acids. V was trimmed by 4 bases and J by 2 bases, leaving 8 bases between them. The CDR3 sequence is CASSSSGNTGELFF. The DNA for the CDR3 is TGTGCCAGCAGTTCCAGCGGCAACACCGGGGAGCTGTTTTTT.